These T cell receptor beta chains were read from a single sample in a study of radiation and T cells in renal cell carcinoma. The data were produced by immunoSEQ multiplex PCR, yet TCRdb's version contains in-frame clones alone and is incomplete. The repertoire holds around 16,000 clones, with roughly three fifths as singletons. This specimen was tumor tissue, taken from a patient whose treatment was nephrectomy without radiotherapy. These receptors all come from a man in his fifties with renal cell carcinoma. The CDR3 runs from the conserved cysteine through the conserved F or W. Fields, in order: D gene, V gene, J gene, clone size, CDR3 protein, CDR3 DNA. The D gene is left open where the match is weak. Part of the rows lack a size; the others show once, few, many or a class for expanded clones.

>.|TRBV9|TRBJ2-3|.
CASSVGVKGTDTQYF
TGTGCCAGCAGCGTAGGTGTCAAAGGCACAGATACGCAGTATTTT
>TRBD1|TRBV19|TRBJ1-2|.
CASSISGDRGSGYTF
TGTGCCAGTAGTATTTCTGGGGACAGGGGAAGTGGCTACACCTTC
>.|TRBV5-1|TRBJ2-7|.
CASSLYGQGYEQYF
TGCGCCAGCAGCCTCTATGGGCAGGGCTACGAGCAGTACTTC
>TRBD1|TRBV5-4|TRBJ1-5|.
CASSPSNRGNLNQPQHF
TGTGCCAGCAGCCCCTCCAACAGGGGCAACCTCAATCAGCCCCAGCATTTT
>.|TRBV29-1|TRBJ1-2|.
CSVTNHTQGNYGYTF
TGCAGCGTGACGAACCACACTCAGGGGAACTATGGCTACACCTTC
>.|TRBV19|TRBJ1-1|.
CASSIQNTEAFF
TGTGCCAGTAGTATACAGAACACTGAAGCTTTCTTT
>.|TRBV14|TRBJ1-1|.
CASMYGGETEAFF
TGTGCCAGCATGTACGGGGGCGAGACTGAAGCTTTCTTT
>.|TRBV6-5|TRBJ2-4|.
CASSYSAKNIQYF
TGTGCCAGCAGTTACTCGGCCAAAAACATTCAGTACTTC
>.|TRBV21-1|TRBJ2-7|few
CASSKAVHRGSAIPYEQYF
TGTGCCAGCAGCAAAGCGGTTCACAGGGGAAGCGCCATACCCTACGAGCAGTACTTC
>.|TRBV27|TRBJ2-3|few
CASSSPGGTDTQYF
TGTGCCAGCAGTTCGCCCGGGGGCACAGATACGCAGTATTTT
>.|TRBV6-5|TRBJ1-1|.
CASRKGANTEAFF
TGTGCCAGCAGGAAGGGCGCCAACACTGAAGCTTTCTTT
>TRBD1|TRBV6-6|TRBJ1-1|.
CASSYSRRGGTEAFF
TGTGCCAGCAGTTACTCGCGCAGGGGGGGCACTGAAGCTTTCTTT
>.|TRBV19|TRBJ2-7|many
CASSMVEGDEQYF
TGTGCCAGTAGTATGGTGGAGGGAGACGAGCAGTACTTC
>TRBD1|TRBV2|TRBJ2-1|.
CATTQGGEQFF
TGTGCCACTACACAGGGGGGTGAGCAGTTCTTC
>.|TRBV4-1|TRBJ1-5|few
CASSQDVTGGPQHF
TGCGCCAGCAGCCAAGACGTAACGGGGGGGCCCCAGCATTTT
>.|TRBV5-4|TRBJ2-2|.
CASSYDPGGTNTGELFF
TGTGCCAGCAGCTACGATCCAGGGGGGACGAACACCGGGGAGCTGTTTTTT
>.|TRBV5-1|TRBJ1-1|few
CASSLGIGTNLLMNTEAFF
TGCGCCAGCAGCTTGGGAATCGGGACAAACCTTCTCATGAACACTGAAGCTTTCTTT
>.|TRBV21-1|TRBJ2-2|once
CASSNKTPGELFF
TGTGCCAGCAGCAATAAGACCCCCGGGGAGCTGTTTTTT
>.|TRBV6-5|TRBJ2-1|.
CASSTAVPQSNEQFF
TGTGCCAGCAGTACCGCGGTACCGCAGTCCAATGAGCAGTTCTTC
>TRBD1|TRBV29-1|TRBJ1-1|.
CSVERDRGVSGAFF
TGCAGCGTGGAGAGGGACAGGGGGGTTAGTGGAGCTTTCTTT
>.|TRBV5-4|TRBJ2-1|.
CASSLELLAEQFF
TGTGCCAGCAGCTTAGAACTCTTGGCAGAGCAGTTCTTC
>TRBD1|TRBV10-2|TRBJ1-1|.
CASRWTGINTEAFF
TGCGCCAGCAGGTGGACAGGGATAAACACTGAAGCTTTCTTT
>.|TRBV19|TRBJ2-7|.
CASSSRTSNYEQYF
TGTGCCAGTAGTAGTAGGACAAGTAACTACGAGCAGTACTTC
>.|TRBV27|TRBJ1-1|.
CASSAQGGGTEAFF
TGTGCCAGCAGTGCACAGGGTGGAGGCACTGAAGCTTTCTTT
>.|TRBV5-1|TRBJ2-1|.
CASSYWTGGDEQFF
TGCGCCAGCAGCTACTGGACAGGCGGGGATGAGCAGTTCTTC
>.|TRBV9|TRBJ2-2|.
CASSVFQGTTGELFF
TGTGCCAGCAGCGTTTTCCAGGGGACCACCGGGGAGCTGTTTTTT
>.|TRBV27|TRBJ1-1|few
CASSLALNTEAFF
TGTGCCAGCAGCCTGGCCCTGAACACTGAAGCTTTCTTT
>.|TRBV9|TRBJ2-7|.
CASSVSSAYEQYF
TGTGCCAGCAGCGTTTCAAGTGCCTACGAGCAGTACTTC
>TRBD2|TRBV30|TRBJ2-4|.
CAWSVRGLEIRAKNIQYF
TGTGCCTGGAGTGTAAGGGGACTAGAAATAAGGGCCAAAAACATTCAGTACTTC
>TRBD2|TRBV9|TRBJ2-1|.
CASSVAGGRLSNEQFF
TGTGCCAGCAGCGTAGCAGGCGGGAGGCTCTCCAATGAGCAGTTCTTC
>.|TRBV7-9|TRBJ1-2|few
CASSSRGNYGYTF
TGTGCCAGCAGCTCGCGGGGAAACTATGGCTACACCTTC
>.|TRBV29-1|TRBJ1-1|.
CSVERGNTEAFF
TGCAGCGTTGAAAGAGGGAACACTGAAGCTTTCTTT
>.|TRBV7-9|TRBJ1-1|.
CASSLVDTEAFF
TGTGCCAGCAGCTTGGTGGACACTGAAGCTTTCTTT
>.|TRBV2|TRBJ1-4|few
CASRKQGVGEKLFF
TGTGCCAGCAGAAAACAGGGTGTTGGGGAAAAACTGTTTTTT
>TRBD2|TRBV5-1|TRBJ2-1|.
CASSLVFGGRANEQFF
TGCGCCAGCAGCTTGGTTTTTGGCGGGAGGGCAAATGAGCAGTTCTTC